Below are 10 T cell receptor beta chains sequenced from a single sample in a study of blood T cell repertoires in COVID-19. Assay used: immunoSEQ multiplex PCR; TCRdb lists only in-frame clones, some missing. Among tens of thousands of clones listed, roughly four fifths were seen once. The sequencing input was peripheral blood. The source of these receptors is a woman in her forties or fifties with active or convalescent COVID-19.

The rearrangement links TRBV27 to TRBJ1-2; possible D gene TRBD1, 6 bases. The CDR3 is 19 residues long. Germline loops: CDR1 MNHEY, CDR2 SMNVEV (reference sequence). V was trimmed by 5 bases and J by 0 bases, leaving 25 bases between them. For the CDR3, the DNA is TGTGCCAGCAGTGCATACTCAGCCCCAGGGACAACATCTAACTATGGCTACACCTTC. Amino acid sequence: CASSAYSAPGTTSNYGYTF.

The chain joins TRBV5-5 to TRBJ2-7, with D possibly matching TRBD2 (5 bases). V was clipped by 0 bases and J by 2 bases, with 15 bases between them. The CDR3 is 16 amino acids. CDR1 is SGHKS and CDR2 is YYEKEE in the germline V gene (reference sequence). In DNA form, the CDR3 reads TGTGCCAGCAGCTTGGACCCCGGTATGGAGGCCTACGAGCAGTACTTC. Its translation is CASSLDPGMEAYEQYF.

V gene TRBV2 combines with J gene TRBJ1-2; no clear D. Germline V gene data show CDR1 as SNHLY and CDR2 as FYNNEI. The CDR3 consists of 12 residues. Between the trimmed V and J ends, which lost 6 bases and 4 bases, there was a span of 9 bases. DNA for the CDR3: TGTGCCAGCAGACTATACCTCTATGGCTACACCTTC. Translating it yields CASRLYLYGYTF. The variable domain in full, with the rest retrieved from reference TRBV2 and TRBJ1-2, is EPEVTQTPSHQVTQMGQEVILRCVPISNHLYFYWYRQILGQKVEFLVSFYNNEISEKSEIFDDQFSVERPDGSNFTLKIRSTKLEDSAMYFCASRLYLYGYTFGSGTRLTVV.

This rearrangement joins TRBV5-8 to TRBJ1-2; D possibly corresponds to TRBD1 (6 bases). V was clipped by 5 bases and J by 4 bases, with 9 bases between them. This CDR3 has 12 amino acids. Germline lookup yields CDR1 SGHTS and CDR2 YDEGEE. The CDR3 DNA is TGTGCCAGCAGGGACAGAATCTATGGCTACACCTTC. Translated, it gives CASRDRIYGYTF.

This clone was detected many times. The V call is TRBV7-2, the J call TRBJ2-3; 9 positions match TRBD1. Germline trimming cut 6 bases from V and 0 bases from J; bases unmatched to any gene: 4. The CDR3 loop spans 15 amino acids. Germline V CDR1 and CDR2: SGHTA, FQGNSA. The CDR3 nucleotides are TGTGCCAGCAGTCAGGACAGGGGTAGCACAGATACGCAGTATTTT. Its translation is CASSQDRGSTDTQYF. The variable domain in full, completed from reference TRBV7-2 and TRBJ2-3, reads GAGVSQSPSNKVTEKGKDVELRCDPISGHTALYWYRQSLGQGLEFLIYFQGNSAPDKSGLPSDRFSAERTGGSVSTLTIQRTQQEDSAVYLCASSQDRGSTDTQYFGPGTRLTVL.

This clone occurred a few times. The chain uses TRBV27 and TRBJ1-2, with D perhaps matching TRBD1 (5 bases). CDR1 MNHEY and CDR2 SMNVEV come from the germline V gene (reference sequence). Deletions cut 5 bases from V and 8 bases from J, with 15 bases between. CDR3 length equals 13 residues. The CDR3 DNA follows: TGTGCCAGCAGTAGGAGACAGCTGGAGGGCTACACCTTC. It codes for CASSRRQLEGYTF.

The gene calls are TRBV6-5 and TRBJ1-2, with 7 bases lining up with TRBD1. This CDR3 is 13 amino acids long. Germline assignment: CDR1 MNHEY and CDR2 SVGAGI. The J segment lost 4 bases and the V segment lost 7 bases, leaving 6 bases of the junction unmatched. The CDR3 is CASTGDSLYGYTF. CDR3 DNA sequence: TGTGCCAGCACCGGGGACAGCCTCTATGGCTACACCTTC.

CDR3 sequence: CASSYSLGSYGYTF. The CDR3 bases are TGTGCCAGCAGTTACTCACTCGGGAGCTATGGCTACACCTTC. This rearrangement joins TRBV6-5 to TRBJ1-2; D unclear. Germline lookup yields CDR1 MNHEY and CDR2 SVGAGI. The V end was cut by 0 bases, the J end by 4 bases, with 9 bases between. The CDR3 loop spans 14 amino acids.

The J gene is TRBJ1-2, the V gene TRBV5-5; D perhaps matches TRBD1 (6 bases). This CDR3 has 15 amino acids. The V end lost 2 bases, the J end lost 4 bases, and 15 bases lay between the germline ends. In germline, CDR1 is SGHKS, CDR2 YYEKEE (reference sequence). CDR3 protein: CASSLQGGVGYGYTF. In nucleotides, the CDR3 is TGTGCCAGCAGCTTACAGGGAGGGGTAGGCTATGGCTACACCTTC.

The rearrangement uses TRBV19 and TRBJ2-5, with a possible D match to TRBD2 (5 bases). This CDR3 has 12 amino acids. The V end lost 2 bases, the J end lost 5 bases, and 6 bases lay between the germline ends. From germline, CDR1 is LNHDA and CDR2 SQIVND (reference sequence). CDR3 residues: CASSIRGETQYF. The CDR3 DNA sequence: TGTGCCAGTAGTATAAGAGGGGAGACCCAGTACTTC.